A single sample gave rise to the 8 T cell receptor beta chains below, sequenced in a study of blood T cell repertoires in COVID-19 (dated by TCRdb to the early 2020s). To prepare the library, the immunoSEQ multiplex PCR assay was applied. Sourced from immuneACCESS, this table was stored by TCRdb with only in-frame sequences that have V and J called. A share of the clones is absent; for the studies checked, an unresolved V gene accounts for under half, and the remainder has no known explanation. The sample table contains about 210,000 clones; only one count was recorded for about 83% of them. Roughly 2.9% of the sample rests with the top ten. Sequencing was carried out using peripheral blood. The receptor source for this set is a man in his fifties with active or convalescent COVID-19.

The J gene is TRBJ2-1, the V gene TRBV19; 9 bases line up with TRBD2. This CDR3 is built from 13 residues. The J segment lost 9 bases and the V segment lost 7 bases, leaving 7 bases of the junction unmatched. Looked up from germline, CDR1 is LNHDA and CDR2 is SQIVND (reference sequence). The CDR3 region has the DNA TGTGCCAGTATGAAAGCGGGAGGAGCTGAGCAGTTCTTC. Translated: CASMKAGGAEQFF. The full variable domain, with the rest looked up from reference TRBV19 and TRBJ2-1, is DGGITQSPKYLFRKEGQNVTLSCEQNLNHDAMYWYRQDPGQGLRLIYYSQIVNDFQKGDIAEGYSVSREKKESFPLTVTSAQKNPTAFYLCASMKAGGAEQFFGPGTRLTVL.

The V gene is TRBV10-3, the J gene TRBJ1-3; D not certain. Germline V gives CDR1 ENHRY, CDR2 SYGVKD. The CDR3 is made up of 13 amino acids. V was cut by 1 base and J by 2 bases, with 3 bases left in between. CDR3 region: CAISEFTGNTIYF. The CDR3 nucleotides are TGTGCCATCAGTGAGTTCACTGGAAACACCATATATTTT.

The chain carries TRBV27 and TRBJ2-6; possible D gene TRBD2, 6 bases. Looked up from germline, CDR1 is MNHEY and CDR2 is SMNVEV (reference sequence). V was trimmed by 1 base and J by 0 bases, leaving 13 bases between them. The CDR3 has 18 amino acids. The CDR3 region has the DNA TGTGCCAGCAGTTTATATGGAGGGGCCGGCTCTGGGGCCAACGTCCTGACTTTC. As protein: CASSLYGGAGSGANVLTF. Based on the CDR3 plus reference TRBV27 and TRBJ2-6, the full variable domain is EAQVTQNPRYLITVTGKKLTVTCSQNMNHEYMSWYRQDPGLGLRQIYYSMNVEVTDKGDVPEGYKVSRKEKRNFPLILESPSPNQTSLYFCASSLYGGAGSGANVLTFGAGSRLTVL.

CDR3 DNA sequence: TGCGCCAGCAGCCCGGCTACGGGGTATGGCTACACCTTC. Its protein is CASSPATGYGYTF. The chain couples TRBV4-1 to TRBJ1-2; D is unresolved. V lost 4 bases to trimming and J lost 5 bases, with 11 bases between them. This CDR3 spans 13 amino acids. The germline V gene encodes CDR1 MGHRA and CDR2 YSYEKL.

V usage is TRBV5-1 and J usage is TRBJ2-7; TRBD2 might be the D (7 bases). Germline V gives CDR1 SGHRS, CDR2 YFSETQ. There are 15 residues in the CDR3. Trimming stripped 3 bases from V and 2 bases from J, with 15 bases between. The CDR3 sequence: CASSSQGRGAYEQYF. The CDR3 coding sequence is TGCGCCAGCAGCTCCCAGGGGAGGGGAGCCTACGAGCAGTACTTC.

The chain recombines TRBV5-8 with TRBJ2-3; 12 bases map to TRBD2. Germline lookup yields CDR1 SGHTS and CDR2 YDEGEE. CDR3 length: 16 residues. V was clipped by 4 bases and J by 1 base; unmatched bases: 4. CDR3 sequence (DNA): TGTGCCAGCAGCCCGGGACTAGCGGGCGGCACAGATACGCAGTATTTT. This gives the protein CASSPGLAGGTDTQYF.

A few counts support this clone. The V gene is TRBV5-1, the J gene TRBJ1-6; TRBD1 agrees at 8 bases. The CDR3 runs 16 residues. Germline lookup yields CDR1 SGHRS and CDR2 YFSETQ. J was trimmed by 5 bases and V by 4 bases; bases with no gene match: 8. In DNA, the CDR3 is TGCGCCAGCAGCCTGGACAGGGTGGAAAATAATTCACCCCTCCACTTT. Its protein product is CASSLDRVENNSPLHF.

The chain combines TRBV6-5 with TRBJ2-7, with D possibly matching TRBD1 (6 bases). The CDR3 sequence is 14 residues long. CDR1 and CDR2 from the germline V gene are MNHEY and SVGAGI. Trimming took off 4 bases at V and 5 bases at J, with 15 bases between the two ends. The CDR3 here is CASSSGQHGDEQYF. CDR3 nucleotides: TGTGCCAGCAGTTCCGGACAGCACGGCGACGAGCAGTACTTC.